This T cell receptor (beta chain) was identified during a study of blood T cell repertoires in COVID-19. Across the study: Samples of COVID-19 (acute and convalescent) were obtained from the United States, Italy and Spain.

Original methodology: Amplification from reference gene primers served as the basis for estimated nucleated cell counts. Only in-frame clones appear in the TCRdb table, and some are missing; sequencing was by immunoSEQ multiplex PCR. V, J and clone size reflect that table, while D and trimming were determined from the DNA. The sample has roughly 380,000 clones, approximately 90% seen once. Seattle patients were enrolled while actively infected and followed longitudinally. The sequence was collected from a woman in her 40s with COVID-19, enrolled during active disease. Sequenced input: peripheral blood.

The CDR3 loop is CARSLGGAPVGYTF. CDR3 nucleotide sequence: TGTGCCAGAAGCTTGGGAGGAGCCCCGGTGGGCTACACCTTC. The chain links TRBV5-3 to TRBJ1-2; D gene ambiguous. TRBV5-3 is an open reading frame, and its role is uncertain. This CDR3 has 14 residues. The germline V and J ends were trimmed by 0 bases and 8 bases, with 14 bases remaining between them.